Each of the 14 T cell receptor beta chains below was sequenced from the same sample in a study of CD8 T cells in Susac syndrome. RNA in amounts of about 0.45 to 1 ug was reverse transcribed with random hexamers. One entry per CDR3 protein results from TCRdb running MiXCR on the immunoSEQ multiplex PCR reads. The data contain roughly 150,000 distinct CDR3 sequences, 90% to 95% of them singletons. Material: CD8+ T cells from PBMCs. The receptors here all came from a human donor with multiple sclerosis.

This chain joins TRBV3-1 and TRBJ2-1, with D possibly matching TRBD2 (5 bases). Germline-derived CDR1 and CDR2 are LGHDT and YNNKEL (reference sequence). Trimming removed 3 bases from V and 10 bases from J, with 10 bases in between. This CDR3 comprises 12 residues. CDR3 sequence: CASSQSRREQFF. In DNA form, the CDR3 reads TGTGCCAGCAGCCAGTCCCGGAGGGAGCAGTTCTTC.

V and J are TRBV12-5 and TRBJ2-7; 7 nucleotides align to TRBD1. This CDR3 has 14 amino acids. Per germline, CDR1 LGHNT and CDR2 FRNRAP. CDR3 amino acids: CATTSGTASYEQYF. The CDR3 nucleotides read TGTGCCACAACTTCCGGGACAGCCTCCTACGAGCAGTACTTC. The full variable domain, its missing parts supplied by reference TRBV12-5 and TRBJ2-7, is DARVTQTPRHKVTEMGQEVTMRCQPILGHNTVFWYRQTMMQGLELLAYFRNRAPLDDSGMPKDRFSAEMPDATLATLKIQPSEPRDSAVYFCATTSGTASYEQYFGPGTRLTVT.

The chain carries TRBV20-1 and TRBJ2-3; D may be TRBD1 or TRBD2 (6 bases each). Trimming removed 5 bases at V and 6 bases at J, with 21 bases between. Germline values: CDR1 DFQATT, CDR2 SNEGSKA (reference sequence). The CDR3 consists of 15 residues. As DNA, the CDR3 is TGCAGTGCTTTCCTAACTGGGGGGCTGTCGGATACGCAGTATTTT. Amino acids: CSAFLTGGLSDTQYF.

CDR3 loop: CATSDEGRGYEQFF. CDR3 sequence (DNA): TGTGCCACCAGTGATGAGGGACGGGGCTATGAGCAGTTCTTC. The V call is TRBV24-1, the J call TRBJ2-1, with D tentatively TRBD1 or TRBD2 (5 bases each). V was trimmed by 3 bases and J by 8 bases, leaving 13 bases between them. This CDR3 is 14 amino acids long. Germline V gene sequence: CDR1 KGHDR, CDR2 SFDVKD.

The V call is TRBV7-8, the J call TRBJ2-3; 13 bases are shared with TRBD2. Trimming took 3 bases from V and 2 from J; bases not matched to a gene: 8. The CDR3 has 18 residues. CDR1 SGHVS and CDR2 FQNEAQ come from the germline V gene. The CDR3 bases are TGTGCCAGCAGCTTTGGACTAGCGGGGGCCCTAAACACAGATACGCAGTATTTT. Translating gives CASSFGLAGALNTDTQYF.

The chain joins TRBV5-4 to TRBJ1-5; a weak D match, TRBD1 (5 bases). V was cut by 6 bases and J by 2 bases, with 18 bases left in between. The CDR3 consists of 16 residues. Germline values: CDR1 SGHNT, CDR2 YYREEE (reference sequence). CDR3 in amino acids: CASNSAVRGCNQPQHF. CDR3 coding DNA: TGTGCCAGCAACTCCGCCGTGAGGGGCTGCAATCAGCCCCAGCATTTT.

The chain combines TRBV7-2 with TRBJ2-6; D may match TRBD1 or TRBD2 (6 bases each). Germline CDR1 is SGHTA and CDR2 is FQGNSA. The V gene lost 1 base and the J gene lost 9 bases, with 16 bases spanning the gap. CDR3 length: 16 residues. CDR3 loop: CASSLGRRGRNNVLTF. The CDR3 DNA reads as TGTGCCAGCAGCTTAGGTCGTCGGGGGCGCAACAACGTCCTGACTTTC.

The chain is built from TRBV9 and TRBJ1-5, with D possibly TRBD1 on 5 matching bases. The CDR3 sequence is 17 residues long. Germline V lookup: CDR1 SGDLS, CDR2 YYNGEE. V was cut by 4 bases and J by 0 bases, with 17 bases left in between. The CDR3 DNA sequence: TGTGCCAGCAGCCCGGGAGGAGGGGTTAGTAGCAATCAGCCCCAGCATTTT. This gives the protein CASSPGGGVSSNQPQHF.

This rearrangement joins TRBV9 to TRBJ1-4, with unresolved D. The V end lost 4 bases, the J end lost 0 bases, and 7 bases lay between the germline ends. CDR1 and CDR2 from the germline V gene are SGDLS and YYNGEE. This CDR3 contains 14 residues. CDR3 nucleotide sequence: TGTGCCAGCAGCCCCTCAACAACTAATGAAAAACTGTTTTTT. Encoded protein: CASSPSTTNEKLFF. Based on the CDR3 plus reference TRBV9 and TRBJ1-4, the full variable domain is DSGVTQTPKHLITATGQRVTLRCSPRSGDLSVYWYQQSLDQGLQFLIQYYNGEERAKGNILERFSAQQFPDLHSELNLSSLELGDSALYFCASSPSTTNEKLFFGSGTQLSVL.

The chain has TRBV29-1 and TRBJ2-7, with D tentatively TRBD1 or TRBD2 (9 bases each). Germline-derived CDR1 and CDR2 are SQVTM and ANQGSEA. Deletions cut 5 bases from V and 5 bases from J, with 19 bases between. The CDR3 is made up of 14 amino acids. The CDR3 DNA follows: TGCAGCGTTCTAGCGGGACAGGGTGGCGACGAGCAGTACTTC. It encodes CSVLAGQGGDEQYF.

The sample holds one count of this clonotype. The chain carries TRBV11-2 and TRBJ1-6; no clear D gene. CDR1 and CDR2 (germline): SGHAT, FQNNGV. The ends were cut back, 1 base at V and 12 bases at J, with 10 bases in the middle. This CDR3 has 13 residues. CDR3 coding DNA: TGTGCCAGCAGCTTAGGGTCGGGTGGACCCCTCCACTTT. Amino acids: CASSLGSGGPLHF.

The chain couples TRBV24-1 to TRBJ2-5; unclear D gene. V lost 3 bases to trimming and J lost 5 bases, with 15 bases between them. Germline V CDR1 and CDR2: KGHDR, SFDVKD. The CDR3 loop spans 15 amino acids. Here the CDR3 DNA reads TGTGCCACCAGTGATCCGACTGCCCCGAGGGAGACCCAGTACTTC. It codes for CATSDPTAPRETQYF.

The chain joins TRBV30 to TRBJ1-1, with TRBD1 matching over 8 bases. There are 13 residues in the CDR3. Germline lookup yields CDR1 GTSNPN and CDR2 SVGIG (reference sequence). V shed 5 bases and J 5 bases; nucleotides not matched to a gene: 7. This CDR3 is CAWGTGPRTEAFF. The CDR3 coding sequence is TGTGCCTGGGGGACAGGCCCGAGGACTGAAGCTTTCTTT.

CDR3 sequence reads: CASSFGLPEAQYF. CDR3 DNA: TGTGCCAGCAGCTTTGGGCTTCCGGAGGCCCAGTACTTC. The genes are TRBV11-2 and TRBJ2-5; maybe TRBD2 (5 bases). CDR3 length: 13 amino acids. V lost 3 bases, J lost 9 bases, and 14 bases lay in between. CDR1 is SGHAT and CDR2 is FQNNGV in the germline V gene. Variable domain in full (rest from reference TRBV11-2 and TRBJ2-5): EAGVAQSPRYKIIEKRQSVAFWCNPISGHATLYWYQQILGQGPKLLIQFQNNGVVDDSQLPKDRFSAERLKGVDSTLKIQPAKLEDSAVYLCASSFGLPEAQYFGPGTRLLVL.